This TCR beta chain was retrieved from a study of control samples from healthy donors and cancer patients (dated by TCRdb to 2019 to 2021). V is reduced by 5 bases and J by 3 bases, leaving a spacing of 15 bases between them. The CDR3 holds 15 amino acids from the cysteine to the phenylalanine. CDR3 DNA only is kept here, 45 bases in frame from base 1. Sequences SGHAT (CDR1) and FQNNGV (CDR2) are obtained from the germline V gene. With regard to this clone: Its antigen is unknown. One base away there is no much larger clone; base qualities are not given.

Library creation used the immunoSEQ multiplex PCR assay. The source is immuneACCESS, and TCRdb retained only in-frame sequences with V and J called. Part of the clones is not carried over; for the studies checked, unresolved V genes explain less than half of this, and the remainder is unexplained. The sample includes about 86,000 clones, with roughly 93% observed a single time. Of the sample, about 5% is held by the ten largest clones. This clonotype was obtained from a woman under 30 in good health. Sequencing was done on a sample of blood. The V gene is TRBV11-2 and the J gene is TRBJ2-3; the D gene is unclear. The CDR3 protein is CASSQITSLTDTQYF. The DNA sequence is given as TGTGCCAGCAGCCAAATAACCTCACTTACAGATACGCAGTATTTT.